This is a list of T cell receptor beta chains from one sample in a study of CD8+CD57+ T cells in acquired aplastic anemia. MiXCR was run by TCRdb on the reads, yielding one entry per CDR3 protein. Here the sample spans 200,000 or so distinct CDR3 sequences, approximately 48% being singletons. Sequencing input: sorted CD4+, CD8+, or CD8+CD57+ T cells (not recorded which) from PBMCs. These TCRs come from a human donor with aplastic anemia. Each CDR3 is given with its conserved first and last residue. The D gene is left open where the match is weak. The size field is filled for only some rows; it gives once, few, many or a size class.

clone_size	v_call	d_call	j_call	cdr3_aa	cdr3_nt
-	TRBV3-1	-	TRBJ1-5	CATLRDDHSNQPQHF	TGTGCCACTCTGAGGGACGATCATAGCAATCAGCCCCAGCATTTT
many	TRBV3-1	-	TRBJ1-2	CASSHGGSTQTF	TGTGCCAGCAGCCACGGCGGGTCAACGCAAACCTTC
few	TRBV10-3	-	TRBJ2-6	CAIRQDGGANVLTF	TGTGCCATAAGACAGGATGGTGGGGCCAACGTCCTGACTTTC
-	TRBV5-6	-	TRBJ2-7	CASSFARAEQYF	TGTGCCAGCAGCTTTGCCAGGGCCGAGCAGTACTTC
-	TRBV5-4	-	TRBJ1-2	CASSLVYTGSNYGYTF	TGTGCCAGCAGCTTGGTATATACGGGCTCTAACTATGGCTACACCTTC
-	TRBV7-6	TRBD2	TRBJ2-7	CASSPGTTPAYEQYF	TGTGCCAGCAGCCCGGGGACTACCCCAGCCTACGAGCAGTACTTC
once	TRBV5-6	TRBD1	TRBJ1-1	CASSLGQGTNTEAFF	TGTGCCAGCAGCTTAGGACAGGGAACGAACACTGAAGCTTTCTTT
few	TRBV20-1	TRBD2	TRBJ2-7	CSARGTSGSIEQYF	TGCAGTGCTAGAGGGACTAGCGGGAGTATCGAGCAGTACTTC
-	TRBV25-1	-	TRBJ1-2	CAGSEATGRYGYTF	TGTGCCGGCAGTGAAGCCACAGGCCGCTATGGCTACACCTTC
-	TRBV20-1	-	TRBJ1-5	CSAATTGGDSNQPQHF	TGCAGTGCCGCCACGACAGGAGGGGATAGCAATCAGCCCCAGCATTTT
once	TRBV29-1	-	TRBJ1-2	CSVGTGPVGDYGYTF	TGCAGCGTTGGGACCGGACCAGTAGGGGACTATGGCTACACCTTC
-	TRBV24-1	-	TRBJ2-7	CATSDHDKYYEQYF	TGTGCCACCAGTGACCACGACAAGTACTACGAGCAGTACTTC
-	TRBV24-1	-	TRBJ2-5	CATSDGGWETQYF	TGTGCCACCAGTGATGGGGGGTGGGAGACCCAGTACTTC
few	TRBV2	-	TRBJ2-5	CASSPPSVQETQYF	TGTGCCAGCTCACCACCGTCGGTCCAAGAGACCCAGTACTTC
medium-sized	TRBV24-1	TRBD1	TRBJ2-5	CATSDPTGLGETQYF	TGTGCCACCAGTGATCCGACAGGGCTTGGTGAGACCCAGTACTTC
many	TRBV20-1	TRBD1	TRBJ1-6	CSASPSGGSSPLHF	TGCAGTGCTTCACCTTCAGGGGGATCTTCACCCCTCCACTTT
-	TRBV20-1	-	TRBJ2-1	CSARRQENEQFF	TGCAGTGCTAGACGACAGGAAAATGAGCAGTTCTTC
-	TRBV29-1	-	TRBJ2-7	CSVAGGLSYEQYF	TGCAGCGTTGCCGGCGGCCTTTCCTACGAGCAGTACTTC
-	TRBV7-3	TRBD2	TRBJ2-7	CASSLVGAPPRGQLAGASYEQYF	TGTGCCAGCAGCCTGGTTGGGGCACCCCCCAGAGGACAACTAGCGGGAGCCTCCTACGAGCAGTACTTC
medium-sized	TRBV10-3	-	TRBJ1-6	CAISGWGAGSPLHF	TGTGCCATCAGTGGATGGGGGGCGGGTTCACCCCTCCACTTT
many	TRBV5-1	TRBD2	TRBJ2-1	CASSTIAGEYNEQFF	TGCGCCAGCAGTACCATAGCGGGAGAGTACAATGAGCAGTTCTTC
-	TRBV19	-	TRBJ2-3	CASSAQGTDTQYF	TGTGCCAGTAGTGCCCAGGGTACAGATACGCAGTATTTT
-	TRBV7-6	-	TRBJ2-1	CASGTTLEQFF	TGTGCTAGTGGGACAACACTTGAGCAGTTCTTC
many	TRBV5-1	TRBD1	TRBJ1-1	CASSRGQGKVPEAFF	TGCGCCAGCAGCCGTGGACAGGGAAAGGTCCCTGAAGCTTTCTTT
-	TRBV2	-	TRBJ1-3	CASSTTGTSGNTIYF	TGTGCCAGCAGTACTACCGGGACATCAGGAAACACCATATATTTT
-	TRBV29-1	-	TRBJ1-1	CSVGEGNTEAFF	TGCAGCGTTGGGGAGGGGAACACTGAAGCTTTCTTT
few	TRBV11-1	TRBD1	TRBJ2-3	CASSTREQGGTDTQYF	TGTGCCAGCAGTACCCGCGAGCAGGGGGGCACAGATACGCAGTATTTT
-	TRBV25-1	-	TRBJ1-1	CASSEEAAAEAFF	TGTGCCAGCAGTGAAGAGGCCGCGGCTGAAGCTTTCTTT
once	TRBV24-1	TRBD1	TRBJ2-5	CATSDHGTGETQYF	TGTGCCACCAGTGATCATGGGACAGGCGAGACCCAGTACTTC
-	TRBV29-1	TRBD1	TRBJ1-1	CSVSAGGTEAFF	TGCAGCGTTAGTGCAGGGGGGACTGAAGCTTTCTTT
-	TRBV25-1	TRBD2	TRBJ2-1	CASSELGLAGIYNEQFF	TGTGCCAGCAGTGAACTGGGACTAGCGGGGATTTACAATGAGCAGTTCTTC
-	TRBV6-2/TRBV6-3	TRBD2	TRBJ2-1	CASSQLAGMSNEQFF	TGTGCCAGCAGTCAACTAGCGGGAATGTCTAATGAGCAGTTCTTC
-	TRBV24-1	-	TRBJ1-2	CATRGEGRNYGYTF	TGTGCCACCAGAGGGGAAGGGCGGAACTATGGCTACACCTTC
-	TRBV2	-	TRBJ1-1	CASSGAAVAFF	TGTGCCAGCAGTGGCGCGGCGGTAGCTTTCTTT
few	TRBV25-1	TRBD2	TRBJ2-3	CASRGLETSTDTQYF	TGTGCCAGCAGGGGACTAGAAACTAGCACAGATACGCAGTATTTT
-	TRBV25-1	-	TRBJ1-2	CASSGGWGAAGYGYTF	TGTGCCAGCAGTGGGGGGTGGGGTGCCGCTGGCTATGGCTACACCTTC
-	TRBV10-3	-	TRBJ1-1	CAISESAGENTEAFF	TGTGCCATCAGTGAGTCAGCAGGGGAGAACACTGAAGCTTTCTTT
-	TRBV10-3	TRBD2	TRBJ2-7	CASSYGGGGYEQYF	TGTGCCAGCAGTTACGGGGGGGGCGGGTACGAGCAGTACTTC
many	TRBV7-7	-	TRBJ1-1	CASSPTLNTEAFF	TGTGCTAGCAGTCCCACTTTGAACACTGAAGCTTTCTTT